This T cell receptor beta chain was recorded in a study of shared clonotypes between healthy human individuals. In the study's own analysis: Sequence data from immunoSEQ were junction-only and lacked quality scores; consequently, filtering differed. Using immunoSEQ multiplex PCR, the repertoire was profiled, and TCRdb retains in-frame clones only, with some absent. V and J calls and clone size follow that table, whereas D and trimming were derived from the DNA. Of about 800,000 clones in the sample, 96% were seen once. This CDR3 comprises 14 residues. From germline, CDR1 is MNHEY and CDR2 SMNVEV (reference sequence). V lost 2 bases to trimming and J lost 4 bases, with 9 bases between them. Findings and limits, study-wide: The generation probabilities recorded for non-shared clonotypes fell below those of clonotypes shared by all four donors.

CD45RO-negative cells were positively selected for CCR7, leaving out terminally differentiated effector memory CD45RA+ cells. On this clone itself: Its target is unknown. This specimen includes other DNA sequences encoding the same CDR3.

Sequenced sample: naive CD8+ T cells sorted from blood. The chain carries TRBV27 and TRBJ1-5, with D maybe TRBD1 (5 bases). This sequence originates from a man aged 25 to 40 in good health. The CDR3 bases are TGTGCCAGCAGTTTACGTGGGGGTAATCAGCCCCAGCATTTT. As protein: CASSLRGGNQPQHF.